The sequence of this T cell receptor (beta chain) was determined in a study of identical twins. On this clonotype: One junction end disagrees with the germline gene, perhaps due to a read error.

Germline V gene data show CDR1 as SGHDT and CDR2 as YYEEEE. The CDR3 contains 15 residues. TCRdb itself ran the 5' RACE reads through MiXCR, one entry per CDR3 protein. Of 250,000 to 350,000 distinct CDR3 sequences in the sample, about 8.3% were seen once. This sample was shared with a second study, whose subject was yellow fever vaccine responses in identical twins.

The sample taken for sequencing was memory (CD45RO+) T cells sorted from blood. The clonotype was recovered from a woman between 18 and 30 years old in good health. The V gene is TRBV5-6, the J gene TRBJ2-1; TRBD2 matches 13 bases. The CDR3 reads CASSLPGLAGTEESF. Written as DNA, the CDR3 is TGTGCCAGCAGCTTACCGGGACTAGCGGGGACAGAGGAGTCCTTC.